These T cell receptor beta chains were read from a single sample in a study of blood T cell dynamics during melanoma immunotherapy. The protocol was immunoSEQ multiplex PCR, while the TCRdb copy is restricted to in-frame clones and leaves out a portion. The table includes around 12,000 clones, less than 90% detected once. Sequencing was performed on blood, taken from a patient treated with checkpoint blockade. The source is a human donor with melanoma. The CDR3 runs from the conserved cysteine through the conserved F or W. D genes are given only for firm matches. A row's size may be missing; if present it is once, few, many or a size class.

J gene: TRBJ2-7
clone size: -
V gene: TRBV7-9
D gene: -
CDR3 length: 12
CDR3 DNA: TGTGCCAGCAGCTCCTCCTACGTCGAGCAGTACTTC
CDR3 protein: CASSSSYVEQYF

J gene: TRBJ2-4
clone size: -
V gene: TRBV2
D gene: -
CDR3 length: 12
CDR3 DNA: TGTGCCAGCGGTAGAGGGGGAGACATTCAGTACTTC
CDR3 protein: CASGRGGDIQYF

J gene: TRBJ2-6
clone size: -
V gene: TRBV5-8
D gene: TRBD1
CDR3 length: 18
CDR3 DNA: TGTGCCAGCAGCCCGGTCGGGGGACAGGGGTCTGGGGCCAACGTCCTGACTTTC
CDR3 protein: CASSPVGGQGSGANVLTF

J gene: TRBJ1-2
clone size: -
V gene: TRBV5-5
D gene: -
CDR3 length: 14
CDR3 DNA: TGTGCCAGCAGCTTGGAGCTTGGGGACTATGGCTACACCTTC
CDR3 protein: CASSLELGDYGYTF

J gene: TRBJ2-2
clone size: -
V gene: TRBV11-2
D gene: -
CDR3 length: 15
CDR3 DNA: TGTGCCAGCAGCTTAGGTTTGGGCATCACCGGGGAGCTGTTTTTT
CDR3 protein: CASSLGLGITGELFF

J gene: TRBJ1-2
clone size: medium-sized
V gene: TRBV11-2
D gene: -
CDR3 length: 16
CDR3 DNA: TGTGCCAGCAGCGACTCGGACACCGTGGGACGAGATGGCTACACCTTC
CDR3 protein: CASSDSDTVGRDGYTF

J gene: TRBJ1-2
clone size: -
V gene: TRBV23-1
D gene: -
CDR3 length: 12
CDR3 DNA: TGCGCCAGCCGTTGGAGGGGCTATGGCTACACCTTC
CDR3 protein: CASRWRGYGYTF

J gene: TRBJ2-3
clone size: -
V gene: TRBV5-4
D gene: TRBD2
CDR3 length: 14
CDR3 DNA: TGTGCCAGCAGCACCCGACTAGCAGGAGATACGCAGTATTTT
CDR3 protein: CASSTRLAGDTQYF

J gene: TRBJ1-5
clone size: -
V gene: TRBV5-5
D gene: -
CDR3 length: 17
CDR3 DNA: TGTGCCAGCAGCTTGGAGGTTAGGGGACCCCTAAATCAGCCCCAGCATTTT
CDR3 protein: CASSLEVRGPLNQPQHF

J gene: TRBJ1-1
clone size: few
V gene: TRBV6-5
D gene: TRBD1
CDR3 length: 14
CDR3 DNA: TGTGCCAGCAGTTCCACGGACAGGTACACTGAAGCTTTCTTT
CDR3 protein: CASSSTDRYTEAFF

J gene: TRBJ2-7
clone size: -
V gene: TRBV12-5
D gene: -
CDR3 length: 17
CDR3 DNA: TGTGCTAGTGGTCCCCCGGTAGGGAGTCGGTTGGGTTACGAGCAGTACTTC
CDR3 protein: CASGPPVGSRLGYEQYF

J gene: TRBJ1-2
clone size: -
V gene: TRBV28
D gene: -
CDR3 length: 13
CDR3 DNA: TGTGCCAGCAGCCAGGGGCGGAACTATGGCTACACCTTC
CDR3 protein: CASSQGRNYGYTF

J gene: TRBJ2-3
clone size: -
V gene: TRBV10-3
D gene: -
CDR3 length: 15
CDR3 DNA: TGTGCCATCAGTGCGGTGGGACCTTACACAGATACGCAGTATTTT
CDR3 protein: CAISAVGPYTDTQYF

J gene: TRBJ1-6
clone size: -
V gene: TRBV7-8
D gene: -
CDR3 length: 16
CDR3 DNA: TGTGCCAGCAGCCGACAGCTTAGCTCCTATAATTCACCCCTCCACTTT
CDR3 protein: CASSRQLSSYNSPLHF

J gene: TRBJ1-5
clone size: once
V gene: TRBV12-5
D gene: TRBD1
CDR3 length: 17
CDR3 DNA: TGTGCTAGTGGTTCGGAACGAGGACAGGGAAGTACTCAGCCCCAGCATTTT
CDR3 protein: CASGSERGQGSTQPQHF

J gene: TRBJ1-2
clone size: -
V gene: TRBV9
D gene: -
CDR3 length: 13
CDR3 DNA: TGTGCCAGCAGCGTACAGGCAGTGGATGGCTACACCTTC
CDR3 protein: CASSVQAVDGYTF

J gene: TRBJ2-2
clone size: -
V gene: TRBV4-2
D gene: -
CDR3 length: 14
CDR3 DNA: TGTGCCAGCAGCTTTACAGGGAACACCGGGGAGCTGTTTTTT
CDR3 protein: CASSFTGNTGELFF

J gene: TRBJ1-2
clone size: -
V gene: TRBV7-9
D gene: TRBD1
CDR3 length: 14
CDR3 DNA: TGTGCCAGCAGCCCGTCGACAGGGGGCAATGGCTACACCTTC
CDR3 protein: CASSPSTGGNGYTF

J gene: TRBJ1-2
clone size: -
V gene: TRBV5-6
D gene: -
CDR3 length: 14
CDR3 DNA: TGTGCCAGCAGCCTAGGACCGGTTAACTATGGCTACACCTTC
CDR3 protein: CASSLGPVNYGYTF

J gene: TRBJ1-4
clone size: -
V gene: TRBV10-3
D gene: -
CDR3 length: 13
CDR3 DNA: TGTGCCATCAGTGGAGGACAGAATGAAAAACTGTTTTTT
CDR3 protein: CAISGGQNEKLFF

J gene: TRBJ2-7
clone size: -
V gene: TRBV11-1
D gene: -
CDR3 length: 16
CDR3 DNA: TGTGCCAGCAGCTTATCGTACAGGGCCAACTCCTACGAGCAGTACTTC
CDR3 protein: CASSLSYRANSYEQYF

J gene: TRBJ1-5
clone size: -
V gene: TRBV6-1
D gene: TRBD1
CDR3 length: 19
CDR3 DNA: TGTGCCAGCAGTGAAACCCCCGGTGCGACAGGGGGAGTGGATCAGCCCCAGCATTTT
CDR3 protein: CASSETPGATGGVDQPQHF